These 25 T cell receptor beta chains came from one sample sequenced in a study of cytomegalovirus exposure and HLA in healthy donors. TCRdb keeps only in-frame clones here, not all; method: immunoSEQ multiplex PCR. Of 150,000 to 200,000 clones in the sample, roughly three quarters are singletons; the top ten hold 1% to 1.5%. What was sequenced was PBMCs. These receptors were collected from a young woman in good health and CMV-seronegative.

This clone was counted a single time. The chain uses TRBV18 and TRBJ2-1; 9 bases are shared with TRBD2. The CDR3 totals 16 residues. J lost 5 bases, V lost 3 bases, and 8 bases had no gene match. Germline V CDR1 and CDR2: KGHSH, LQKENI. The CDR3 loop is CASSPQLAGLHNEQFF. CDR3 DNA: TGTGCCAGCTCACCCCAACTAGCGGGCCTTCACAATGAGCAGTTCTTC. Looking up the rest from reference TRBV18 and TRBJ2-1 gives the full variable domain: NAGVMQNPRHLVRRRGQEARLRCSPMKGHSHVYWYRQLPEEGLKFMVYLQKENIIDESGMPKERFSAEFPKEGPSILRIQQVVRGDSAAYFCASSPQLAGLHNEQFFGPGTRLTVL.

A few counts support this clone. J is TRBJ1-3 and V is TRBV6-1; tentative D call: TRBD1 (5 bases). The CDR3 is 15 residues long. The germline V gene has CDR1 MNHNS and CDR2 SASEGT. Trimming removed 6 bases from V and 0 bases from J, with 12 bases in between. Written as DNA, the CDR3 is TGTGCCAGCAGCCAGGGCTCAATCTCTGGAAACACCATATATTTT. As protein: CASSQGSISGNTIYF.

In the case of this clone: The same CDR3 is also encoded by other DNA sequences in this sample. The chain combines TRBV7-9 with TRBJ2-2; 9 bases agree with TRBD1. CDR1 and CDR2 from the germline V gene are SEHNR and FQNEAQ (reference sequence). Losses at the gene ends were 3 bases for V and 2 bases for J; bases not matched to a gene: 1. This CDR3 has 15 residues. The CDR3 coding sequence is TGTGCCAGCAGCTTGGGACAGGGAAACACCGGGGAGCTGTTTTTT. The encoded protein is CASSLGQGNTGELFF.

This clone has just a few counts. The chain uses TRBV10-3 and TRBJ2-7; 7 nucleotides align to TRBD2. This CDR3 comprises 16 residues. Germline lookup yields CDR1 ENHRY and CDR2 SYGVKD. Trimming removed 2 bases from V and 0 bases from J; junction bases left unmatched: 7. CDR3 sequence: CAISEPTAGLSYEQYF. The CDR3 DNA is TGTGCCATCAGTGAGCCCACAGCGGGGCTCTCCTACGAGCAGTACTTC.

The rearrangement uses TRBV6-5 and TRBJ1-1; 7 nucleotides line up with TRBD1. V was pared by 5 bases and J by 3 bases, with 6 bases of the junction left unmatched. Per germline, CDR1 MNHEY and CDR2 SVGAGI. The CDR3 runs 14 residues. In DNA, the CDR3 is TGTGCCAGCAGTCCACGGACAGGCTACACTGAAGCTTTCTTT. Translating gives CASSPRTGYTEAFF.

The rearrangement links TRBV11-2 to TRBJ2-7; 8 bases agree with TRBD2. Trimming removed 5 bases from V and 6 bases from J; junction bases left unmatched: 12. CDR1 and CDR2 from the germline V gene are SGHAT and FQNNGV. This CDR3 spans 15 amino acids. CDR3 sequence: CASSPQAGVGAEQYF. DNA of the CDR3: TGTGCCAGCAGCCCCCAAGCGGGAGTGGGCGCCGAGCAGTACTTC.

Only one count was recorded for this clone. The chain employs TRBV7-6 and TRBJ1-1, with D tentatively TRBD1 (6 bases). V was shortened by 1 base and J by 4 bases, with 10 bases between the two germline ends. The CDR3 covers 14 residues. The germline CDR1 and CDR2 sequences are SGHVS and FNYEAQ. The CDR3 DNA is TGTGCCAGCAGCTTAGTACAGGGCGGCACTGAAGCTTTCTTT. This codes for CASSLVQGGTEAFF.

The V and J genes are TRBV30 and TRBJ1-4, with TRBD1 matching 9 bases. There are 13 residues in the CDR3. CDR1 GTSNPN and CDR2 SVGIG come from the germline V gene (reference sequence). V trimming: 3 bases; J trimming: 9 bases; junction bases outside the gene matches: 5. The CDR3 DNA reads TGTGCCTGGAGCGGCGGGACAGGGAAAAAACTGTTTTTT. Translation: CAWSGGTGKKLFF.

The V and J genes are TRBV11-2 and TRBJ2-7; D remains ambiguous. Germline loops: CDR1 SGHAT, CDR2 FQNNGV. The ends were cut back, 6 bases at V and 5 bases at J, with 17 bases in the middle. This CDR3 spans 14 amino acids. The CDR3 loop is CASSVRSDLDEQYF. In DNA form, the CDR3 reads TGTGCCAGCAGTGTGAGGTCAGACCTGGACGAGCAGTACTTC.

The chain's CDR3 is CASSSRTDTPGGELFF. DNA of the CDR3: TGTGCCAGCAGTTCCCGGACAGATACCCCGGGCGGGGAGCTGTTTTTT. The chain recombines TRBV6-5 with TRBJ2-2, with D tentatively TRBD1 (6 bases). The CDR3 is 16 amino acids. Germline V lookup: CDR1 MNHEY, CDR2 SVGAGI. Trimming stripped 4 bases from V and 7 bases from J, with 19 bases between.

The V gene is TRBV7-2, the J gene TRBJ2-7; possibly TRBD2 for D (6 bases). The germline gives CDR1 SGHTA, CDR2 FQGNSA. V lost 3 bases, J lost 4 bases, and 13 bases lay in between. The length of the CDR3 is 14 residues. CDR3 region: CASSFPGEPYEQYF. The CDR3 bases are TGTGCCAGCAGCTTTCCGGGGGAGCCTTACGAGCAGTACTTC.

The CDR3 loop is CASSPATGLVRQPQHF. The CDR3, as DNA: TGTGCCAGCTCACCAGCTACAGGGTTGGTCAGGCAGCCCCAGCATTTT. The chain employs TRBV18 and TRBJ1-5; the D gene is possibly TRBD1 (6 bases). Germline V gene sequence: CDR1 KGHSH, CDR2 LQKENI. This CDR3 region has 16 residues. Trimming pared 2 bases from V and 7 bases from J, leaving 18 bases between.

A remark on this clone: The sample contains more than one DNA sequence encoding this CDR3. The gene calls are TRBV11-2 and TRBJ2-7; D is undetermined. V was trimmed by 1 base and J by 1 base, leaving 8 bases between them. In germline, CDR1 is SGHAT, CDR2 FQNNGV. CDR3 size: 14 residues. The CDR3 DNA sequence: TGTGCCAGCAGCTTAGGAACCGGGTCCTACGAGCAGTACTTC. Protein product: CASSLGTGSYEQYF. The full variable domain, its missing parts supplied by reference TRBV11-2 and TRBJ2-7, is EAGVAQSPRYKIIEKRQSVAFWCNPISGHATLYWYQQILGQGPKLLIQFQNNGVVDDSQLPKDRFSAERLKGVDSTLKIQPAKLEDSAVYLCASSLGTGSYEQYFGPGTRLTVT.

The chain recombines TRBV7-9 with TRBJ2-7; tentatively, D is TRBD2 (6 bases). V was shortened by 8 bases and J by 1 base, with 18 bases between the two germline ends. CDR3 size: 15 residues. Germline loops: CDR1 SEHNR, CDR2 FQNEAQ (reference sequence). The CDR3 here is CASVTRPGASYEQYF. Written as DNA, the CDR3 is TGTGCCAGCGTAACTCGGCCGGGAGCTTCCTACGAGCAGTACTTC.

J is TRBJ1-1 and V is TRBV5-1, with a tentative D call TRBD1 (5 bases). The germline gives CDR1 SGHRS, CDR2 YFSETQ. The CDR3 has 14 amino acids. V was shortened by 3 bases and J by 5 bases, with 14 bases between the two germline ends. The CDR3 DNA reads as TGCGCCAGCAGCTACGACAGCGTGCTGACTGAAGCTTTCTTT. It codes for CASSYDSVLTEAFF.

CDR3 DNA: TGTGCCAGCAGTACCCCAGCGGGGGGGCACACCGGGGAGCTGTTTTTT. This sequence encodes CASSTPAGGHTGELFF. The chain joins TRBV28 to TRBJ2-2, with 10 bases that match TRBD2. J was trimmed by 3 bases and V by 5 bases; bases with no gene match: 6. The CDR3 sequence is 16 residues long. In germline, CDR1 is MDHEN, CDR2 SYDVKM.

The CDR3 bases are TGCGCCAGCAGCTTGGGGGGCGGACAGCCGGCCTACGAGCAGTACTTC. This encodes CASSLGGGQPAYEQYF. J is TRBJ2-7 and V is TRBV5-1; maybe TRBD1 (6 bases). Trimming pared 0 bases from V and 2 bases from J, leaving 15 bases between. The CDR3 has 16 residues. CDR1 is SGHRS and CDR2 is YFSETQ in the germline V gene.

This rearrangement joins TRBV7-6 to TRBJ2-7; D remains unclear. V was pared by 1 base and J by 0 bases, with 7 bases between. The CDR3 spans 14 residues. CDR1 is SGHVS and CDR2 is FNYEAQ in the germline V gene. The CDR3, as DNA: TGTGCCAGCAGCTTAGGCGACTCCTCCTACGAGCAGTACTTC. Translated: CASSLGDSSYEQYF.

This chain joins TRBV19 and TRBJ2-3; TRBD1 agrees at 7 bases. CDR1 LNHDA and CDR2 SQIVND come from the germline V gene (reference sequence). CDR3 length equals 15 residues. Germline trimming cut 5 bases from V and 5 bases from J; bases unmatched to any gene: 10. The CDR3 nucleotides are TGTGCCAGTAGTCAGCCGGGACAGTCAATAGATACGCAGTATTTT. Its translation is CASSQPGQSIDTQYF.

This rearrangement joins TRBV7-3 to TRBJ2-1; 12 nucleotides line up with TRBD2. Per the germline V gene, CDR1 is SGHTA and CDR2 is FQGTGA. The CDR3 consists of 16 residues. Trimming took 5 bases from V and 6 from J; bases not matched to a gene: 8. Here the CDR3 reads CASSLFLAGGSNEQFF. The CDR3 DNA reads as TGTGCCAGCAGCCTCTTCCTAGCGGGGGGGTCCAATGAGCAGTTCTTC.

This clone was picked up one time. The CDR3 loop reads CASSLVERRYNEQFF. CDR3 bases: TGCGCCAGCAGCTTGGTGGAGCGGAGATACAATGAGCAGTTCTTC. The chain uses TRBV5-1 and TRBJ2-1; D is possibly TRBD2 (5 bases). This CDR3 has 15 amino acids. Germline V CDR1 and CDR2: SGHRS, YFSETQ. The V and J ends lost 0 bases and 4 bases respectively, with 11 bases between them.

Here the CDR3 reads CASGPGDRTNEKLFF. The CDR3, as DNA: TGTGCCAGCGGACCGGGGGACAGGACTAATGAAAAACTGTTTTTT. The chain employs TRBV4-2 and TRBJ1-4; 8 nucleotides align to TRBD1. From germline, CDR1 is LGHNA and CDR2 YNFKEQ. With 8 bases clipped from V and 2 bases from J, the junction kept 7 bases outside the gene matches. The CDR3 contains 15 residues.

This clone occurred a few times. The V call is TRBV10-2, the J call TRBJ1-4; D gene ambiguous. With 2 bases removed from V and 5 bases from J, the gap between germline ends came to 12 bases. The CDR3 sequence is 15 residues long. The germline gives CDR1 WSHSY, CDR2 SAAADI. The CDR3 loop reads CASSEAGSRNEKLFF. The CDR3 bases are TGCGCCAGCAGTGAGGCCGGGTCGCGAAATGAAAAACTGTTTTTT.

There are a few counts of this clone. V gene TRBV19 combines with J gene TRBJ1-2; D unresolved. CDR3 length: 14 residues. V shed 3 bases and J shed 9 bases, with 17 bases lying between them. Germline V gene lookup returns CDR1 LNHDA and CDR2 SQIVND (reference sequence). CDR3 coding DNA: TGTGCCAGTAGTATGGGAGTTCGGGGTCATCGCTACACCTTC. Protein sequence: CASSMGVRGHRYTF.

This chain uses TRBV5-1 with TRBJ1-3; 8 bases agree with TRBD1. Germline-derived CDR1 and CDR2 are SGHRS and YFSETQ. The CDR3 runs to 14 residues. The trim removed 4 bases at V and 8 bases at J, leaving 8 bases unmatched. CDR3 loop: CASSKGQVADTIYF. In DNA form, the CDR3 reads TGCGCCAGCAGCAAGGGACAGGTAGCGGACACCATATATTTT.